This record covers a single TCR beta chain. The clone's antigen remains unknown. No much larger clone is present one base from it, and per-base qualities are unavailable. The library was built by means of the immunoSEQ multiplex PCR assay. TCRdb re-hosts the immuneACCESS table, in-frame sequences only. Its copies lack some clones; in the studies checked, an unresolved V gene accounts for under half of them, and the cause for the rest is not known. This sample comprises some 15,000 clones, about 91% of them detected only once. The ten biggest clones cover around 1.5% of the sample. The entry originates in a study of T cell repertoires and Cas9 in healthy adults (dated by TCRdb to the late 2010s). The study in broad terms: Within the CD4 and CD8 compartments, SpCas9-reactive T cells were assessed for multi-effector potency, cytotoxicity and lineage determination. Preexisting T cell immunity against the Streptococcus pyogenes Cas9 nuclease (SpCas9) used in CRISPR gene editing was examined in the study.

Reading the germline V gene gives CDR1 MNHNS and CDR2 SASEGT. At the junction V is shortened by 10 bases and J by 4 bases, with 14 bases in between. From the cysteine up to the phenylalanine, the CDR3 has a length of 14 residues. The entry retains the CDR3 DNA only, 42 bases that are in frame from base 1. Healthy humans served as the donors. Points the paper makes about the study in general: Proliferation and function of SpCas9-reactive effector T cells were reported to be mitigated in vitro by SpCas9-reactive regulatory T cells.

The sample was Tregs (CD4+, CD25+, CD127-, CD137-, CD154-) from PBMCs; culture status not recorded. The clonotype originates from a human donor in good health. Recombination joined TRBV6-1 with TRBJ2-6; the D call could be TRBD1 or TRBD2, with each sharing 5 bases. The nucleotides read TGTGCCACTCTGAGGGGACCCGGGGCCAACGTCCTGACTTTC. This encodes CATLRGPGANVLTF.